This T cell receptor beta chain appears in the sequencing data of a study of chemoradiotherapy in HPV16-positive cancers. Produced via immunoSEQ multiplex PCR; TCRdb's table is partial and in-frame only. The sample has more than 20,000 clones, about 90% seen once. This sequence originates from a human donor with HPV-associated anogenital cancer. Source: blood, taken from a patient who underwent chemoradiotherapy.

DNA of the CDR3: TGCGCCAGCAGACTTGGACAGGGGGCGAACAATGAGCAGTTCTTC. This gives the protein CASRLGQGANNEQFF. This chain uses TRBV5-1 with TRBJ2-1; 11 bases align to TRBD1. Trimming removed 5 bases from V and 5 bases from J; junction bases left unmatched: 6. Germline V gene lookup returns CDR1 SGHRS and CDR2 YFSETQ. CDR3 length: 15 residues.